Listed below are T cell receptor beta chains from one sample, sequenced in a study of blood T cell repertoires in COVID-19. Generated by immunoSEQ multiplex PCR, the TCRdb table keeps only in-frame clones and is missing some. The sample carries about 250,000 clones, 80% to 85% recorded once. Sequenced: PBMCs or T cells enriched from blood (not recorded which). The receptors come from a middle-aged man who had been exposed to COVID-19. The CDR3 runs from the conserved cysteine through the conserved F or W. The order of the fields is J gene, V gene, CDR3 protein.

TRBJ1-1 | TRBV3-1/TRBV3-2 | CASSYRIEGTEAFF
TRBJ2-3 | TRBV29-1 | CSVEDRTKNTDTQYF
TRBJ1-2 | TRBV5-1 | CASRSGQTGHGYTF
TRBJ2-3 | TRBV2 | CASNGGVGQGDGTQYF
TRBJ1-1 | TRBV19 | CGLIIDRKAFF
TRBJ1-5 | TRBV7-9 | CASSRESNQPQHF
TRBJ2-5 | TRBV3-1/TRBV3-2 | CASSQAGGETQYF
TRBJ2-7 | TRBV4-2 | CASSPRVGEQYF
TRBJ2-2 | TRBV5-4 | CASRVDSEVGELFF
TRBJ1-5 | TRBV6-6 | CASSYTGVRQPQHF
TRBJ1-3 | TRBV7-9 | CAANDFGASGNTIYF
TRBJ2-3 | TRBV19 | CASSMGVSTDTQYF
TRBJ1-5 | TRBV6-5 | CASTGQVSNQPQHF
TRBJ2-7 | TRBV11-2 | CASSGISGRAWKEQYF